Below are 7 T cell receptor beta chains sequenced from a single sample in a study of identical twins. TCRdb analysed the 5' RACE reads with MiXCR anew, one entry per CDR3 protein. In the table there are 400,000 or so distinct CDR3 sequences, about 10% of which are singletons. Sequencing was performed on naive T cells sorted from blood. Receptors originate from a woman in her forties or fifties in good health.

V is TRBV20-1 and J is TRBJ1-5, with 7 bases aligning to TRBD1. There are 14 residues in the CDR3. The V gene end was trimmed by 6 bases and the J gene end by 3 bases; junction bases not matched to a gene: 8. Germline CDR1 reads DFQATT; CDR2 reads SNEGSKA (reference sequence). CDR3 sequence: CSARTGINNQPQHF. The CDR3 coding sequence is TGCAGTGCCAGGACAGGTATCAACAATCAGCCCCAGCATTTT.

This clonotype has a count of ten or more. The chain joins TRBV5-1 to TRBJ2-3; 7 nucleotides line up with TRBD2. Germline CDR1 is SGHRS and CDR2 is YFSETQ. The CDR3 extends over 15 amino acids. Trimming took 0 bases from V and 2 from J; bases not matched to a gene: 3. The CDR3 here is CASSLEGLDTDTQYF. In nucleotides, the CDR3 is TGCGCCAGCAGCTTGGAAGGACTAGACACAGATACGCAGTATTTT.

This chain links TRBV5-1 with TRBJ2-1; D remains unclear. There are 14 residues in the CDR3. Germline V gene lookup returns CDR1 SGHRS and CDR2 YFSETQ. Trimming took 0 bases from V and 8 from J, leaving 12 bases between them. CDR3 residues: CASSLVGVSDEQFF. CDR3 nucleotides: TGCGCCAGCAGCTTGGTTGGGGTTTCCGATGAGCAGTTCTTC.

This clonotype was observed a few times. In nucleotides, the CDR3 is TGTGCCAGCAGGGCGGGACTAGTCGATGAGCAGTTCTTC. This sequence encodes CASRAGLVDEQFF. The chain uses TRBV12-3 or TRBV12-4 and TRBJ2-1; 8 bases line up with TRBD2. The ends lost 6 bases at V and 8 bases at J; junction bases unmatched: 6. The length of the CDR3 is 13 residues.

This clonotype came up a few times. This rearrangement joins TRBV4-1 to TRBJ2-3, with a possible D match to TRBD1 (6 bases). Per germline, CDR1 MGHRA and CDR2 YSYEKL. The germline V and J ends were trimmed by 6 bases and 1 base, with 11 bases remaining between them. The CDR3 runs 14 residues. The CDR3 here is CASRRAGGTDTQYF. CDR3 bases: TGCGCCAGCAGAAGGGCAGGGGGCACAGATACGCAGTATTTT.

The CDR3 region has the DNA TGCGCCAGCAGCCGGGGACTAGCGGGAGTTAAAAATGAGCAGTTCTTC. This gives the protein CASSRGLAGVKNEQFF. The chain carries TRBV5-1 and TRBJ2-1; 14 nucleotides agree with TRBD2. The germline CDR1 and CDR2 sequences are SGHRS and YFSETQ. This CDR3 spans 16 amino acids. Germline trimming cut 4 bases from V and 7 bases from J; bases unmatched to any gene: 7.

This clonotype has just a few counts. DNA of the CDR3: TGTGCCAGCAGCCTGACAACTAACTATGGCTACACCTTC. Translating gives CASSLTTNYGYTF. The chain is built from TRBV7-8 and TRBJ1-2; D gene ambiguous. The CDR3 is made up of 13 amino acids. Germline V gene sequence: CDR1 SGHVS, CDR2 FQNEAQ. The V end lost 5 bases, the J end lost 0 bases, and 7 bases lay between the germline ends.